This TCR beta chain appears in the sequencing data of a study of cytomegalovirus exposure and HLA in healthy donors (dated by TCRdb to 2017 to 2019). As for the study more broadly: An earlier analysis of about 560 of the donors reported approximately 300 Gb of sequence data and 95 million to 120 million unique TCR beta sequences obtained from roughly 170 million T cells. About 310 gigabases of sequencing data and some 85 million unique TCR sequences were included in an early release covering under 650 HLA-typed donors. Of the roughly 390 genotyped donors, approximately 83% fell in the genetic ancestry cluster associated with self-reported Caucasian donors. The aim of the study was to test whether cataloging public T cell receptors could identify signatures of past pathogen exposure. The T cell repertoires of about 700 subjects were profiled by immunosequencing and related to cytomegalovirus serostatus. A separate validation cohort of approximately 130 different subjects was used in addition to the approximately 700-subject first cohort. The study combined high-throughput TCR immunosequencing, statistical association of individual TCRs with disease status, and machine learning to predict cytomegalovirus infection status. In a later analysis, previously published TCR beta repertoires from about 640 donors were re-analyzed and high-resolution HLA genotyping was added so that TCR occurrence patterns could be studied. Rather than using new phenotypic data, the later analysis identified candidate immune exposures from TCR beta sequences and from how often those sequences occurred across donors. To decide whether each TCR beta V gene segment behaved as functional or pseudogenic, an earlier analysis of some 580 of the donors relied on high-throughput TCR beta sequencing. Alongside the repertoire data, information on donor age, sex, ethnicity and CMV serostatus was compiled. Genome-wide SNP genotypes for about 55% of the roughly 670 donors were used in a later genetic analysis, which treated that subset as a discovery cohort. All discovery cohort repertoires had been generated on a single sequencing platform. Class I and class II HLA loci were covered by the typing at four-digit resolution. The number of donors typed differed by locus, with about 629-640 for A, B, C, DRB1 and DQB1, more than 500 for DQA1, nearly 610 for DPA1, and 450 to 480 for DPB1. Several DR-DQ haplotypes were treated as single units for association and clustering because of strong linkage in the cohort. Among roughly 400 genotyped donors of the cohort, an average of about 240,000 unique TCR beta nucleotide sequences was sequenced per donor, of which approximately 19% were non-productive.

V is clipped by 3 bases and J by 4 bases, and the sequence between their germline boundaries is 6 bases long. CDR1 SQVTM and CDR2 ANQGSEA are derived from the germline V gene. The cysteine opens and the phenylalanine closes a CDR3 of 11 amino acids. Left in the record is the CDR3 DNA by itself, 33 bases read in frame from the first base. Comments on this clone: Its antigen remains undetermined.

Receptors were amplified or captured by the immunoSEQ multiplex PCR assay. The multiplex PCR relied on a mix of 60 forward primers for TCR Vbeta segments and 13 reverse primers for TCR Jbeta segments. A multiplex PCR assay on genomic DNA amplified the CDR3 region of rearranged TCR beta genes. Amplified TCR beta libraries were sequenced as 87-base-pair reads on the Illumina HiSeq System. The authors' pipeline ran thus. A later analysis tallied tens of millions of unique TCR beta chains across the 666 repertoires, and approximately 12 million of those chains were shared by two or more donors. Raw reads were error-corrected and collapsed into unique sequences with a nearest-neighbor algorithm that merged closely related sequences to remove PCR and sequencing errors. Alignment of CDR3 sequences to IMGT reference sequences was used to assign V, D and J gene segments. For a sequence to be retained, a match of at least six nucleotides was required to both a V gene segment and a J gene segment. Rearrangements were called productive when the CDR3 lacked stop codons and stayed in frame with V and J; all others were non-productive. CDR3 was defined by IMGT convention, running from the second conserved V-encoded cysteine to the conserved J-encoded phenylalanine. The earlier analysis of 587 of the donors excluded any sequence lacking an unambiguous match to a single V gene segment. In an earlier analysis of some 590 of the donors, a V segment was called functional when productive rearrangements were above 56.7%, and segregating when the standard deviation between donors exceeded 5%. A statistical classification framework was built to diagnose cytomegalovirus status from the catalog of TCR beta chain sequences. V and J gene assignment, in a later analysis, came from comparing TCR nucleotide sequences with IMGT/GENE-DB human TR gene sequences. In a later analysis, CDR3 sequences and most-parsimonious VDJ recombination scenarios were assigned using the TCRdist pipeline. A later analysis defined each TCR beta chain by its CDR3 amino acid sequence plus V-gene family, and excluded reads lacking a unique V-gene family. In a later analysis, around 650 highly shared, low-generation-probability nucleotide sequences were removed to address suspected cross-contamination and a sequencing artifact. In a later analysis, a clonal expansion index was calculated for each public chain from normalized within-repertoire ranks of inferred template counts. Generation probabilities in a later analysis came from a VDJ recombination model fitted to out-of-frame rearrangements, and those results were checked against IGoR. In a later analysis, TCR-TCR, TCR-HLA and TCR-CMV co-occurrence was scored with hypergeometric tests, and a repertoire-size bias correction was applied to TCR pairs. False discovery rates were estimated in a later analysis by permuting HLA or CMV assignments 20 times. A later analysis grouped co-occurring TCRs with DBSCAN, adding TCRdist sequence similarity when clustering within HLA-allele-positive subsets. Co-occurrence clustering excluded repertoires with fewer than 30,000 or more than 120,000 public chains, plus five with anomalous nucleotide sharing. In its TCRdb copy, this immuneACCESS table keeps in-frame sequences only and misses some clones. Where compared with another copy, unresolved V genes explain less than half of these, and the others have no known cause. From that table come the V and J calls and clone size; the DNA was used to work out D and trimming. The table for this sample records just over 80,000 clones. The ten largest make up around 1.1% of the sample.

The cohort consisted of some 670 healthy bone marrow donors. All cohort members were sampled while nominally healthy, although unrecorded immune exposures were likely present. The donor tested CMV seronegative and was one of the 352 seronegative cohort members. Every donor gave a peripheral blood sample, and the peripheral blood mononuclear cells from that sample were used for TCR beta sequencing. Genomic DNA was extracted from the blood cell samples with the Qiagen DNeasy Blood Extraction Kit. The investigation overall reported the following: In a later analysis, the rate of TCR association differed among HLA loci, with DRB1 alleles having the most associated TCRs and HLA-C alleles having the fewest. A later genetic analysis associated a missense DCLRE1C variant with V-gene and J-gene trimming of TCR beta chains, and an independent cohort replicated the association. The earlier analysis of 587 of the donors excluded some 16 rarely observed V segments, including chromosome 9 orphons, because counts were too low. Because HLA typing was missing for some donors at each locus, association tests included only the typed subset. Compared with equally common non-associated chains, HLA-associated TCR beta chains in a later analysis were more clonally expanded and had lower generation probabilities. A further reported finding was that TCR beta sequences accurately predicted the HLA-A and HLA-B alleles for most subjects in the first cohort. According to a later genetic analysis, donors in an Asian-associated ancestry cluster had fewer N-insertions in productive TCRs than the roughly 670-donor mean. Sequencing depth was assumed to be roughly uniform across donors in the presence/absence analyses, though that assumption may not hold. Most TCR sequences were observed very rarely across donors, whereas some public TCRs were present in many individuals. Assigning TCR associations to individual alleles was difficult when HLA alleles, especially DR and DQ, strongly co-occurred. According to a later analysis, parvovirus B19, influenza, CMV and Epstein-Barr virus appeared linked to several top co-occurrence clusters. In an earlier analysis of 587 of the donors, most TCR beta V segments appeared in productive rearrangements about 90% or about 30% of the time, broadly matching IMGT annotations. A cluster of highly shared sequence variants was judged likely to represent a technical artifact of the sequencing pipeline. This cohort had only TCR beta chains sequenced, and the lack of alpha or paired-chain data limited which features could be detected. The only immune exposure information available for the cohort was CMV serostatus. In a later analysis, most CMV-associated TCR beta chains were found to appear HLA-restricted, with HLA associations seemingly driven largely by CMV exposure. The authors suggested that the approach could potentially be generalized to other disease states and immunological phenotypes. In a later analysis, around 17,000 TCR beta sequences were associated with specific HLA alleles at a false discovery rate of 0.05. The study gave a list of over 150 TCR beta chains associated with cytomegalovirus. The classifier was reported to diagnose cytomegalovirus status with high specificity and sensitivity in both the original cohort and the validation cohort. Some IMGT-functional V segments, including TRBV6-2 and TRBV6-3, could not be distinguished by the 87-base-pair reads and were therefore excluded. In vitro tests confirmed that a few of the cytomegalovirus-associated TCR beta chains recognize cytomegalovirus antigens. Linkage disequilibrium might explain the correlated functional status among segregating V segments, but an unknown experimental factor could not be excluded.

The sequencing input was PBMCs. The sequence links TRBV29-1 to TRBJ1-2; the D region possibly corresponds to TRBD1 (6 bases align). This receptor was identified in a young woman in good health and CMV-seronegative. For the CDR3, the sequence is CSVDRGYGYTF. The nucleotide sequence is TGCAGCGTTGACAGGGGCTATGGCTACACCTTC. The CDR3 plus the reference TRBV29-1 and TRBJ1-2 genes for the other parts give the full variable domain: SAVISQKPSRDICQRGTSLTIQCQVDSQVTMMFWYRQQPGQSLTLIATANQGSEATYESGFVIDKFPISRPNLTFSTLTVSNMSPEDSSIYLCSVDRGYGYTFGSGTRLTVV.